What follows describes a single TCR beta chain. The sample originates from a study of blood T cell repertoires in COVID-19. Looking at the study overall: T cells, B-cell-depleted T cells, or PBMCs provided the cDNA or gDNA that served as material.

Authors' processing steps: Estimation of nucleated cell counts relied on the amplification of reference gene primers. Sequencing used immunoSEQ multiplex PCR; TCRdb keeps in-frame clones, though not all of them. V, J and clone size are those of that table, while D and trimming were read from the DNA. This table holds 270,000 or so clones, around 92% found once. The receptor comes from a woman under 40 with COVID-19, enrolled during active disease. Sequences were obtained from peripheral blood.

CDR3 in DNA: TGTGCCAGCTCACCAACGACAGTCGAGACCCAGTACTTC. The encoded protein is CASSPTTVETQYF. This sequence joins TRBV18 and TRBJ2-5; perhaps TRBD1 as D (5 bases). Germline V lookup: CDR1 KGHSH, CDR2 LQKENI. The CDR3 loop spans 13 amino acids. V shed 2 bases and J shed 5 bases, with 9 bases lying between them. The complete variable domain, with remaining parts taken from reference TRBV18 and TRBJ2-5, reads NAGVMQNPRHLVRRRGQEARLRCSPMKGHSHVYWYRQLPEEGLKFMVYLQKENIIDESGMPKERFSAEFPKEGPSILRIQQVVRGDSAAYFCASSPTTVETQYFGPGTRLLVL.